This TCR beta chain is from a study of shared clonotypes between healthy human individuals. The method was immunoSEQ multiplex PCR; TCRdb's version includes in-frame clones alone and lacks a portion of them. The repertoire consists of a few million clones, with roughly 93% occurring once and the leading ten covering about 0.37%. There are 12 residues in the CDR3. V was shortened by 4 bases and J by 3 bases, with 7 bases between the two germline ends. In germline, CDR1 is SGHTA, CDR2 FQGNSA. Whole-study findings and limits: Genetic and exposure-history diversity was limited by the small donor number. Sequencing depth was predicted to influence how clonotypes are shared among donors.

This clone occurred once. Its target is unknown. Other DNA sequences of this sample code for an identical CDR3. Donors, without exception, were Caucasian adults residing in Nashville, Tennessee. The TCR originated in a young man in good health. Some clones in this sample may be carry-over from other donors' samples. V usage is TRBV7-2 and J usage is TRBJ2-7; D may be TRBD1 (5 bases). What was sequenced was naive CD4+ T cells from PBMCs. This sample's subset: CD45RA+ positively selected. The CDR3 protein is CASSSTGYEQYF. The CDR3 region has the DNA TGTGCCAGCAGCTCCACAGGCTACGAGCAGTACTTC.